Listed below are T cell receptor beta chains from one sample, sequenced in a study of regulatory T cells in long-lasting Graves disease. Each CDR3 protein is one row after TCRdb ran MiXCR on the multiplex PCR reads. The profile shows approximately 230,000 distinct CDR3 sequences, about 18% of them singletons. The sequences come from peripheral blood mononuclear cells (PBMCs), collected at new diagnosis, from a patient treated with antithyroid drugs. The source is a female donor with Graves disease. CDR3s include the opening cysteine and the closing phenylalanine or tryptophan. Each record gives: J gene, D gene, V gene, clone size, CDR3 protein, CDR3 DNA. The D gene is left open where the match is weak. Size values are once, few and many counts, or a class for expanded clones, and some rows have none.

j_gene: TRBJ2-3; d_gene: TRBD2; v_gene: TRBV27; abundance: many; CDR3aa: CASRRTSGPTEDTQYF; CDR3nt: TGTGCCAGCAGGCGGACTAGCGGCCCGACCGAAGATACGCAGTATTTT
j_gene: TRBJ1-1; d_gene: NA; v_gene: TRBV11-2; abundance: many; CDR3aa: CASSFSRQAKNTEAFF; CDR3nt: TGTGCCAGCAGCTTCTCTAGACAGGCAAAAAACACTGAAGCTTTCTTT
j_gene: TRBJ1-4; d_gene: NA; v_gene: TRBV4-2; abundance: NA; CDR3aa: CASSQDSFHSLIGNEKLFF; CDR3nt: TGTGCCAGCAGCCAAGATAGTTTTCACAGCCTAATCGGTAATGAAAAACTGTTTTTT
j_gene: TRBJ1-2; d_gene: TRBD1; v_gene: TRBV11-3; abundance: many; CDR3aa: CASSLPGQGYGYTF; CDR3nt: TGTGCCAGCAGCTTACCGGGACAGGGGTATGGCTACACCTTC
j_gene: TRBJ1-2; d_gene: NA; v_gene: TRBV11-2; abundance: many; CDR3aa: CASSLIGFAYGYTF; CDR3nt: TGTGCCAGCAGCTTGATTGGTTTTGCGTATGGCTACACCTTC
j_gene: TRBJ2-3; d_gene: TRBD2; v_gene: TRBV20-1; abundance: many; CDR3aa: CSAKPLAGGPIRDTDTQYF; CDR3nt: TGCAGTGCTAAACCCCTAGCGGGAGGTCCCATTCGCGACACAGATACGCAGTATTTT
j_gene: TRBJ2-5; d_gene: NA; v_gene: TRBV27; abundance: many; CDR3aa: CASSPLQGAQETQYF; CDR3nt: TGTGCCAGCAGTCCACTACAGGGAGCGCAGGAGACCCAGTACTTC
j_gene: TRBJ2-1; d_gene: TRBD2; v_gene: TRBV7-2; abundance: NA; CDR3aa: CASSSLSGRAVRFF; CDR3nt: TGTGCCAGCAGCTCCCTTAGCGGGAGGGCCGTACGGTTCTTC
j_gene: TRBJ2-6; d_gene: TRBD2; v_gene: TRBV7-3; abundance: few; CDR3aa: CASSLLAGAGANVLTF; CDR3nt: TGTGCCAGCAGCTTACTAGCGGGAGCTGGGGCCAACGTCCTGACTTTC
j_gene: TRBJ2-7; d_gene: TRBD2; v_gene: TRBV6-5; abundance: many; CDR3aa: CASSYSFGTSGNHEQYF; CDR3nt: TGTGCCAGCAGTTACTCGTTCGGGACTAGCGGGAATCACGAGCAGTACTTC
j_gene: TRBJ2-7; d_gene: NA; v_gene: TRBV7-2; abundance: many; CDR3aa: CASSLDGEAAYEQYF; CDR3nt: TGTGCCAGCAGCTTAGATGGGGAGGCGGCGTACGAGCAGTACTTC
j_gene: TRBJ2-3; d_gene: TRBD1; v_gene: TRBV5-6; abundance: NA; CDR3aa: CASSGRGRTTDTQYF; CDR3nt: TGTGCCAGCAGCGGCAGGGGGCGGACCACAGATACGCAGTATTTT
j_gene: TRBJ2-1; d_gene: TRBD1; v_gene: TRBV24-1; abundance: many; CDR3aa: CATSDLMDRGRVEQFF; CDR3nt: TGTGCCACCAGTGATTTGATGGACAGGGGACGGGTCGAGCAGTTCTTC
j_gene: TRBJ1-5; d_gene: TRBD1; v_gene: TRBV30; abundance: many; CDR3aa: CAWSVPDRGQPQHF; CDR3nt: TGTGCCTGGAGTGTACCGGACAGGGGACAGCCCCAGCATTTT
j_gene: TRBJ2-7; d_gene: TRBD2; v_gene: TRBV19; abundance: many; CDR3aa: CATKAGTSFYEQYF; CDR3nt: TGTGCCACCAAGGCCGGGACTAGCTTCTACGAGCAGTACTTC
j_gene: TRBJ2-1; d_gene: NA; v_gene: TRBV18; abundance: many; CDR3aa: CASSPTGDNEQFF; CDR3nt: TGTGCCAGCTCACCGACGGGTGACAATGAGCAGTTCTTC
j_gene: TRBJ2-1; d_gene: TRBD2; v_gene: TRBV5-1; abundance: NA; CDR3aa: CASSLVSAGEYNEQFF; CDR3nt: TGCGCCAGCAGCTTGGTGAGTGCGGGAGAGTACAATGAGCAGTTCTTC
j_gene: TRBJ1-4; d_gene: NA; v_gene: TRBV11-3; abundance: many; CDR3aa: CASSRGRLNEKLFF; CDR3nt: TGTGCCAGCAGCCGGGGACGGCTTAATGAAAAACTGTTTTTT
j_gene: TRBJ2-1; d_gene: TRBD1; v_gene: TRBV7-9; abundance: many; CDR3aa: CASRPGDRTSYNEQFF; CDR3nt: TGTGCCAGCAGACCGGGGGACAGGACATCCTACAATGAGCAGTTCTTC
j_gene: TRBJ2-7; d_gene: NA; v_gene: TRBV7-9; abundance: few; CDR3aa: CASSSGLIYEQYF; CDR3nt: TGTGCCAGCAGCTCCGGACTTATCTACGAGCAGTACTTC
j_gene: TRBJ2-5; d_gene: NA; v_gene: TRBV27; abundance: many; CDR3aa: CASSLGGFLGETQYF; CDR3nt: TGTGCCAGCAGTTTGGGCGGGTTTTTAGGAGAGACCCAGTACTTC
j_gene: TRBJ2-5; d_gene: NA; v_gene: TRBV11-2; abundance: NA; CDR3aa: CASSFAGQETQYF; CDR3nt: TGTGCCAGCAGCTTCGCGGGGCAAGAGACCCAGTACTTC
j_gene: TRBJ2-5; d_gene: NA; v_gene: TRBV7-9; abundance: many; CDR3aa: CASSLAGGETQYF; CDR3nt: TGTGCCAGCAGCTTAGCGGGGGGAGAGACCCAGTACTTC
j_gene: TRBJ1-3; d_gene: NA; v_gene: TRBV30; abundance: few; CDR3aa: CAWSVWQGLSGNTIYF; CDR3nt: TGTGCCTGGAGTGTGTGGCAGGGCCTCTCTGGAAACACCATATATTTT
j_gene: TRBJ2-1; d_gene: TRBD2; v_gene: TRBV19; abundance: many; CDR3aa: CASSISASGYNEQFF; CDR3nt: TGTGCCAGTAGTATTAGCGCTAGCGGATACAATGAGCAGTTCTTC
j_gene: TRBJ1-5; d_gene: TRBD1; v_gene: TRBV12-3/TRBV12-4; abundance: many; CDR3aa: CASSGYRDSSSPQHF; CDR3nt: TGTGCCAGCAGTGGTTACCGGGACAGCTCATCGCCCCAGCATTTT
j_gene: TRBJ1-2; d_gene: NA; v_gene: TRBV15; abundance: many; CDR3aa: CATSLASRGLYGYTF; CDR3nt: TGTGCCACCAGCTTAGCATCAAGGGGACTCTATGGCTACACCTTC
j_gene: TRBJ2-5; d_gene: TRBD2; v_gene: TRBV27; abundance: many; CDR3aa: CASSLSIGGQETQYF; CDR3nt: TGTGCCAGCAGTTTGTCGATCGGGGGGCAAGAGACCCAGTACTTC
j_gene: TRBJ1-4; d_gene: NA; v_gene: TRBV6-1; abundance: NA; CDR3aa: CASSPGAHAEKLFF; CDR3nt: TGTGCCAGCAGTCCCGGGGCGCACGCTGAAAAACTGTTTTTT
j_gene: TRBJ1-2; d_gene: NA; v_gene: TRBV29-1; abundance: few; CDR3aa: CSVALRGVRRGYTF; CDR3nt: TGCAGCGTTGCGCTGCGGGGAGTCCGTCGTGGCTACACCTTC
j_gene: TRBJ2-1; d_gene: NA; v_gene: TRBV25-1; abundance: NA; CDR3aa: CASSDTITYNEQFF; CDR3nt: TGTGCCAGCAGTGACACTATTACGTACAATGAGCAGTTCTTC
j_gene: TRBJ1-4; d_gene: TRBD1; v_gene: TRBV28; abundance: many; CDR3aa: CASRYRGREKLFF; CDR3nt: TGTGCCAGCCGATACAGGGGTCGTGAAAAACTGTTTTTT
j_gene: TRBJ2-7; d_gene: TRBD1; v_gene: TRBV28; abundance: once; CDR3aa: CASRPGTASPEQYF; CDR3nt: TGTGCCAGCAGGCCCGGGACAGCTTCCCCCGAGCAGTACTTC
j_gene: TRBJ2-6; d_gene: NA; v_gene: TRBV12-3/TRBV12-4; abundance: NA; CDR3aa: CASSPGLSGANVLTF; CDR3nt: TGTGCCAGCAGTCCTGGACTCTCTGGGGCCAACGTCCTGACTTTC
j_gene: TRBJ2-1; d_gene: NA; v_gene: TRBV25-1; abundance: NA; CDR3aa: CASSVLHNEQFF; CDR3nt: TGTGCCAGCAGTGTCCTCCACAATGAGCAGTTCTTC